The clone carrying this T cell receptor (beta chain) appeared once. The sample belongs to a study of blood T cell repertoires in COVID-19. Study at large: Sources were T cells, B-cell-depleted T cells, or PBMCs; the material itself was cDNA or gDNA.

The germline V gene encodes CDR1 GTSNPN and CDR2 SVGIG (reference sequence). Trimming stripped 2 bases from V and 5 bases from J, with 15 bases between. The length of the CDR3 is 15 residues. The data were produced by immunoSEQ multiplex PCR, yet TCRdb's version contains in-frame clones alone and is incomplete. The profile shows 200,000 to 250,000 clones, roughly 84% of them singletons. The sequenced sample consisted of peripheral blood. J is TRBJ2-2 and V is TRBV30, with a weak D call TRBD1 (7 bases). This receptor was obtained from a woman aged 80 or over with acute or convalescent COVID-19. DNA for the CDR3: TGTGCCTGGAGTCTGGAGGGGGCAGGTACCGGGGAGCTGTTTTTT. Translating it yields CAWSLEGAGTGELFF.